The sequence of this TCR beta chain was determined in a study of T-cell memory formation after mild COVID-19 (dated by TCRdb to the early 2020s). Study-wide context: TCR sequence clusters from the two donors were found to be largely donor specific. In a couple of donors, T-cell clones that expanded and contracted after mild COVID-19 were tracked by sequencing TCRalpha and TCRbeta repertoires over time. Two young, previously healthy adult volunteers made up the cohort, one male and one female. The study at large found these results: Some responding clones were found in pre-infection memory, which suggests that pre-existing cross-reactive memory T cells took part in the SARS-CoV-2 response. Contracting CD4+ clones were found mainly in CM and EM memory subsets, while CD8+ clones were enriched in EMRA. Whether the second-wave clones peaking on day 37 were SARS-CoV-2 specific was not confirmed. The study covered only a couple of mild cases, and larger cohorts including severe cases with pre-infection samples were considered necessary. From day 15 to 85, contracting clones showed balanced CD4/CD8 phenotypes, whereas a second wave of clones that expanded from day 15 to 37 leaned towards CD4+.

The sequencer listed for this sample is Illumina NovaSeq 6000. TCRalpha and TCRbeta cDNA libraries were built by 5'RACE with constant-segment primers, adding sample barcodes and unique molecular identifiers. RNA was extracted from every sample with Trizol reagent. The libraries were amplified in two PCR steps, and the second step added a second sample barcode and Illumina TruSeq adapters. Libraries were sequenced on an Illumina NovaSeq with 2 x 150 bp paired-end reads. Turning to the authors' computational methods: Reads were demultiplexed and collapsed into UMI-guided consensus sequences with migec v1.2.7. Using mixcr v2.1.11, UMI consensuses were aligned to TRA and TRB V and J templates and then assembled into clonotypes. A clonotype was counted as expanded or contracted only if both edgeR and NoisET called the change significant, with noise models trained on biological replicates. For edgeR calls, a false discovery rate-adjusted p below 0.01 and a log2 fold-change threshold of 1 were applied. As an exploratory analysis of dynamics, max-normalized trajectories of the 1000 most abundant clonotypes were examined with PCA combined with hierarchical clustering. Separately sequenced CD4+ and CD8+ repertoires were used to assign the CD4 or CD8 phenotype of responding clones. In-frame beta chains were kept once TCRdb had trimmed the public reads at Q25 with fastp and called clones with MiXCR. Identical CDR3 protein sequences are pooled into one entry, listed with their most common genes and DNA. These V and J calls rely on TCRdb rather than the paper's analysis. Here the sample has approximately 480,000 distinct CDR3 sequences; roughly 20% occur a single time. 9% to 15% of the sample rests with the top ten.

V lost 3 bases and J lost 9 bases, and the count of bases not matched to a germline gene is 9. The CDR3 spans 15 residues, from the cysteine through the phenylalanine. Solely the CDR3 DNA is kept, with 45 bases framed from the first base. Points on this clonotype: Its cognate antigen has yet to be identified. The input lacks base qualities; no much larger clone sits a single base away.

PBMCs were isolated by Ficoll-Paque density gradient centrifugation. Material for sequencing was PBMCs or a T cell subset sorted from them (not recorded which). This receptor was identified in an adult woman who had mild COVID-19 (a few samples of this study predate the infection). The sample titles of this study are shuffled in the database, so cell type and time point are left out; the donor was told from shared clones. Here the chain combines TRBV12-3 or TRBV12-4 and TRBJ2-1; TRBD2 aligns with 9 central bases. The sequenced DNA: TGTGCCAGCAGTTTGCGGGCGGGAGGGCCAGGTGAGCAGTTCTTC. It is translated as CASSLRAGGPGEQFF.